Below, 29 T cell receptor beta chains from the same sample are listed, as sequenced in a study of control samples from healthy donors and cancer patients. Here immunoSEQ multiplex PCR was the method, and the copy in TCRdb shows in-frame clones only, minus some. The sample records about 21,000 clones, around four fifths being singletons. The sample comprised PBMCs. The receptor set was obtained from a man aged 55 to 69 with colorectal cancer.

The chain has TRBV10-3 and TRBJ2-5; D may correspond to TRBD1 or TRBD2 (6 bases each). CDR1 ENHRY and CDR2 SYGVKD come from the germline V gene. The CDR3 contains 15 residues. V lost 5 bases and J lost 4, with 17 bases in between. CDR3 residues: CAISTLTGAGETQYF. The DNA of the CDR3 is TGTGCCATCAGTACCCTGACGGGGGCTGGAGAGACCCAGTACTTC.

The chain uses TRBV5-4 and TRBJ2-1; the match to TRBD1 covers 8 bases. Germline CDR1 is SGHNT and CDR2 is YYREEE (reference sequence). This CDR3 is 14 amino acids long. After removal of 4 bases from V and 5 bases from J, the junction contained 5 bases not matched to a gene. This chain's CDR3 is CASSPPDRDNEQFF. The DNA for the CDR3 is TGTGCCAGCAGCCCTCCGGACAGGGACAATGAGCAGTTCTTC. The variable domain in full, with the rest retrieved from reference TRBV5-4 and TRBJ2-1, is ETGVTQSPTHLIKTRGQQVTLRCSSQSGHNTVSWYQQALGQGPQFIFQYYREEENGRGNFPPRFSGLQFPNYSSELNVNALELDDSALYLCASSPPDRDNEQFFGPGTRLTVL.

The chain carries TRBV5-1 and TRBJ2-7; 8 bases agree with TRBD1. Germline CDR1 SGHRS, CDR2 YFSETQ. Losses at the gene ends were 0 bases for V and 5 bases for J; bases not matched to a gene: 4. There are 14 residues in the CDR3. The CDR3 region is CASSLGTGSDEQYF. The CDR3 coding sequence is TGCGCCAGCAGCTTGGGGACAGGGTCGGACGAGCAGTACTTC.

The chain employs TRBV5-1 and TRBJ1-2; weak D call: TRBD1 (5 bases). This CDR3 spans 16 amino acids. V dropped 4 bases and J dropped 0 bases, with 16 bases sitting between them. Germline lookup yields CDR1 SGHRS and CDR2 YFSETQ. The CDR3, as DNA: TGCGCCAGCAGCCCGGGACTCACGAAGGCTAACTATGGCTACACCTTC. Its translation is CASSPGLTKANYGYTF.

Written as DNA, the CDR3 is TGCGCCAGCAGTGATAGGACTAACACAGATACGCAGTATTTT. Its translation: CASSDRTNTDTQYF. V is TRBV10-2 and J is TRBJ2-3, with D perhaps matching TRBD2 (6 bases). The germline V gene has CDR1 WSHSY and CDR2 SAAADI. CDR3 length: 14 amino acids. The V gene lost 3 bases and the J gene lost 2 bases, with 9 bases spanning the gap.

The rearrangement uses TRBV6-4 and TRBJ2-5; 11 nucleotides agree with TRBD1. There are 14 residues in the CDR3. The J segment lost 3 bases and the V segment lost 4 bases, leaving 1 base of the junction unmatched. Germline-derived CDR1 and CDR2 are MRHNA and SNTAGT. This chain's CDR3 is CASSGTGGEETQYF. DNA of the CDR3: TGTGCCAGCAGTGGGACAGGGGGCGAAGAGACCCAGTACTTC.

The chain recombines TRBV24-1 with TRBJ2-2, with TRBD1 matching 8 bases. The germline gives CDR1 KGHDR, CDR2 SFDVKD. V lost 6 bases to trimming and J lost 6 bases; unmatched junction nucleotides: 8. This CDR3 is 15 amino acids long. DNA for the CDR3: TGTGCCACCAGTCAGACAGGGGCGAAGGCCGGGGAGCTGTTTTTT. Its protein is CATSQTGAKAGELFF.

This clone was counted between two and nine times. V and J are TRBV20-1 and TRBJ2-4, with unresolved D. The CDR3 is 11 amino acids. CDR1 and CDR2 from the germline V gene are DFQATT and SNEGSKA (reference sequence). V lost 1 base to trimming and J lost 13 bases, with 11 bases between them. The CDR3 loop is CSARGGAQQYF. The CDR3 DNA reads TGCAGTGCTAGAGGCGGAGCTCAACAGTACTTC.

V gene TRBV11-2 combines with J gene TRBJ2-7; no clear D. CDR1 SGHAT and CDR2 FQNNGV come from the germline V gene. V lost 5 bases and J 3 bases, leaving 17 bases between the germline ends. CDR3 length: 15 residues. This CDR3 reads CASSTYSPTGYEQYV. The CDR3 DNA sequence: TGTGCCAGCAGCACCTATAGCCCCACCGGCTACGAGCAGTACGTC.

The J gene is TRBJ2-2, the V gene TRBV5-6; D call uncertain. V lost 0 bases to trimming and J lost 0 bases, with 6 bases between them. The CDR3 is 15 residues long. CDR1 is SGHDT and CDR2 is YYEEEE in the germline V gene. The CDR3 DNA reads TGTGCCAGCAGCTTGGGTCAGTCGAACACCGGGGAGCTGTTTTTT. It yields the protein CASSLGQSNTGELFF.

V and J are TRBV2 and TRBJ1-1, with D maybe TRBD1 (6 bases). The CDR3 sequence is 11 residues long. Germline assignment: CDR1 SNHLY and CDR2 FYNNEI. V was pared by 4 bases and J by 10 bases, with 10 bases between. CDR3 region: CASSGGHGAFF. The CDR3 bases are TGTGCCAGCAGTGGGGGACATGGAGCTTTCTTT.

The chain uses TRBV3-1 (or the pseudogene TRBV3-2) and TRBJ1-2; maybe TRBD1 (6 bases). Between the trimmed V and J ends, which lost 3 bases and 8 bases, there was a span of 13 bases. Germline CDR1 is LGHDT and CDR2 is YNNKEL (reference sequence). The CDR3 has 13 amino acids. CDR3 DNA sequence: TGTGCCAGCAGCCACCCGGGGGCAGGAGGCTACACCTTC. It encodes CASSHPGAGGYTF.

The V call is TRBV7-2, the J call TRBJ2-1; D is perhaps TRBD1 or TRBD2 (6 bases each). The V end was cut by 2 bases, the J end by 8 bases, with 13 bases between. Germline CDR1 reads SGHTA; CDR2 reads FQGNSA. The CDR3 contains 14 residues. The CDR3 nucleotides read TGTGCCAGCAGCTTAACGGGGGCCAACCATGAGCAGTTCTTC. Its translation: CASSLTGANHEQFF.

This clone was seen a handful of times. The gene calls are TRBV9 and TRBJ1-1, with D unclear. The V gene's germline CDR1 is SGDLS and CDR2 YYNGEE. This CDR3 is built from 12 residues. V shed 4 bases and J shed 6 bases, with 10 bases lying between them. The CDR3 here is CASSPHMAEAFF. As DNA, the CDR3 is TGTGCCAGCAGCCCCCATATGGCTGAAGCTTTCTTT.

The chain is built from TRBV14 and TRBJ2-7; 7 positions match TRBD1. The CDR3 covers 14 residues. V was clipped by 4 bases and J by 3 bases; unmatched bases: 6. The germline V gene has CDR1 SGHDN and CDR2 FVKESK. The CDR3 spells CASSLLGTVYEQYF. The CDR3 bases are TGTGCCAGCAGCCTCCTTGGGACAGTCTACGAGCAGTACTTC. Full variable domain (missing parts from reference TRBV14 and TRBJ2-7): EAGVTQFPSHSVIEKGQTVTLRCDPISGHDNLYWYRRVMGKEIKFLLHFVKESKQDESGMPNNRFLAERTGGTYSTLKVQPAELEDSGVYFCASSLLGTVYEQYFGPGTRLTVT.

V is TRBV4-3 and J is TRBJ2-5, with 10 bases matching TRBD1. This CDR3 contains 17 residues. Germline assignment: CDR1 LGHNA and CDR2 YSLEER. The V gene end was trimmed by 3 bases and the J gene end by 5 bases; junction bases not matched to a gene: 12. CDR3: CASSQYTGTGVGETQYF. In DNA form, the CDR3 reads TGCGCCAGCAGCCAGTACACCGGGACAGGGGTGGGGGAGACCCAGTACTTC.

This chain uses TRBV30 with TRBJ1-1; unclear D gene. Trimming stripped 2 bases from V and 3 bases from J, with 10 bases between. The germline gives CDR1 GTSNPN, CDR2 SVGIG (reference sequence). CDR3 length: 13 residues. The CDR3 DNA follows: TGTGCCTGGAGTATGAGTAGCTACACTGAAGCTTTCTTT. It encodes CAWSMSSYTEAFF.

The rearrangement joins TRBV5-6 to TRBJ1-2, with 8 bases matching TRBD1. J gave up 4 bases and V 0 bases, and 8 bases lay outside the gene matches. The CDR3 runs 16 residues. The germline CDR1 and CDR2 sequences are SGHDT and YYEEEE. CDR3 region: CASSLVRTGGGYGYTF. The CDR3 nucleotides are TGTGCCAGCAGCTTGGTTCGCACAGGGGGAGGCTATGGCTACACCTTC.

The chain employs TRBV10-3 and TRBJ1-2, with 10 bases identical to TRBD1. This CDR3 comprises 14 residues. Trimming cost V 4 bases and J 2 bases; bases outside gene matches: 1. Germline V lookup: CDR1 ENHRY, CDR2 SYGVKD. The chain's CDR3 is CAISATGGNYGYTF. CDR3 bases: TGTGCCATCAGTGCGACAGGGGGCAACTATGGCTACACCTTC.

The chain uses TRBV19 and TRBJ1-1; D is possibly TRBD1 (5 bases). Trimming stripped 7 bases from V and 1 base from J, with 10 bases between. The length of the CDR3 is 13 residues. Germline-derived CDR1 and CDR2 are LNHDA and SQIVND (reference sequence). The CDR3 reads CASMYRWNTEAFF. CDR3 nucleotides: TGTGCCAGTATGTACAGGTGGAACACTGAAGCTTTCTTT.

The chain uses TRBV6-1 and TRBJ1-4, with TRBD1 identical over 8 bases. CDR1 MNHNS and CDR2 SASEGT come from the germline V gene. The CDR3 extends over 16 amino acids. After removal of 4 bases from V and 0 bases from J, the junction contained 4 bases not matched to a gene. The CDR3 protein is CASSAKDRATNEKLFF. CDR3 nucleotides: TGTGCCAGCAGTGCCAAGGACAGGGCAACTAATGAAAAACTGTTTTTT.

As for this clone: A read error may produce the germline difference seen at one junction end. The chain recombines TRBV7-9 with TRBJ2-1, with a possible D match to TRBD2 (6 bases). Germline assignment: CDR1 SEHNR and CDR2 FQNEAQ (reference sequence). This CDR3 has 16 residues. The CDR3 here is CASSLAHSSSYNEQFF. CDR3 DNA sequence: TGTGCCAGCAGCCTAGCGCACAGCAGCTCCTACAATGAGCAGTTCTTC.

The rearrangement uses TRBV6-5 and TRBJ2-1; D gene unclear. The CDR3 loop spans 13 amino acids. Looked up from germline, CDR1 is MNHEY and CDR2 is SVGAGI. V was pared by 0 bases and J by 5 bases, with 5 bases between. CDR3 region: CASSYSWDNEQFF. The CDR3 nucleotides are TGTGCCAGCAGTTACTCCTGGGACAATGAGCAGTTCTTC.

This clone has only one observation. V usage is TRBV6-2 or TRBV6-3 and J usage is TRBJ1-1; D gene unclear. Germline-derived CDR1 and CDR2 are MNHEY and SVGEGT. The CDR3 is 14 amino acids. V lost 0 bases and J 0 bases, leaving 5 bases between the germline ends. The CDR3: CASSYSYVNTEAFF. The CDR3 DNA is TGTGCCAGCAGTTACTCGTACGTGAACACTGAAGCTTTCTTT.

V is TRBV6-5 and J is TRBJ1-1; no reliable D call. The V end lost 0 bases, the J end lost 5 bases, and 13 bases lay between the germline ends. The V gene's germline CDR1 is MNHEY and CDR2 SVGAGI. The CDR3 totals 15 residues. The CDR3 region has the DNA TGTGCCAGCAGTTACTCGGGATCGCTTGGAACTGAAGCTTTCTTT. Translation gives CASSYSGSLGTEAFF.

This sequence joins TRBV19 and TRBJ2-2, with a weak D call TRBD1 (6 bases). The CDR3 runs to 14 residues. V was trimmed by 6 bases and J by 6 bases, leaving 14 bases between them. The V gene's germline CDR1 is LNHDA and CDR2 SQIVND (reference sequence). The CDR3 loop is CASSTRGMAGELFF. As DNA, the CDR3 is TGTGCCAGTAGCACTAGGGGGATGGCCGGGGAGCTGTTTTTT.

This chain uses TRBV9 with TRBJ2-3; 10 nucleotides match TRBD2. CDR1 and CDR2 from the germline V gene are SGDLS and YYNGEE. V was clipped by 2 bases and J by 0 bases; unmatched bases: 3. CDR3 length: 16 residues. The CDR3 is CASSVQAGGSTDTQYF. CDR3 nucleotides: TGTGCCAGCAGCGTCCAAGCGGGGGGGAGCACAGATACGCAGTATTTT.

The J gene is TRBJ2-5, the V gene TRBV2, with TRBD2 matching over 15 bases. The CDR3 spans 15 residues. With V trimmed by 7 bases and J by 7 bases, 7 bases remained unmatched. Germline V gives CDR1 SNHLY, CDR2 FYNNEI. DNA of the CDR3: TGTGCCAGCAACCCGAGGACTAGCGGGGGGGGGACCCAGTACTTC. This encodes CASNPRTSGGGTQYF. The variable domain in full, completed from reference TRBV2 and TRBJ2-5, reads EPEVTQTPSHQVTQMGQEVILRCVPISNHLYFYWYRQILGQKVEFLVSFYNNEISEKSEIFDDQFSVERPDGSNFTLKIRSTKLEDSAMYFCASNPRTSGGGTQYFGPGTRLLVL.

The CDR3 DNA sequence: TGTGCCAGCAGTGAAGGGACAGGGGGGATTTTTAGCAATCAGCCCCAGCATTTT. Residues: CASSEGTGGIFSNQPQHF. The chain has TRBV2 and TRBJ1-5, with 10 bases that match TRBD1. CDR3 length equals 18 residues. Germline values: CDR1 SNHLY, CDR2 FYNNEI. V gave up 1 base and J gave up 0 bases; unmatched junction bases: 6.